One T cell receptor beta chain is described in this entry. Its antigen remains unknown. The ends were cut back, 4 bases at V and 7 bases at J, with 16 bases in the middle. CDR1 is LGHNA and CDR2 is YSLEER in the germline V gene. This CDR3 spans 14 amino acids. This sample was taken from a study of T-cell memory formation after mild COVID-19. Study in general: The two donors had largely donor-specific TCR clusters.

5'RACE, which relied on constant-segment primers, yielded TCR alpha and TCR beta cDNA libraries carrying sample barcodes and UMIs. TCRdb ran MiXCR on the 5' RACE reads and lists one entry per CDR3 protein. This table has about 250,000 distinct CDR3 sequences, about a sixth appearing once. Whole-study results and caveats: Pre-infection memory already had some responding clones, implying cross-reactive memory joined.

Material for sequencing was PBMCs or a T cell subset sorted from them (not recorded which). The clonotype comes from a young man who had mild COVID-19 (a few samples of this study predate the infection). Cell type and time point are not known. V usage is TRBV4-3 and J usage is TRBJ1-1, with D unresolved. CDR3 coding DNA: TGCGCCAGCAGCCCCTTTGCGTCTTCGGATGAAGCTTTCTTT. This encodes CASSPFASSDEAFF.